What follows is one T cell receptor (beta chain) and its context. Its cognate antigen is unknown. CDR1 is SEHNR and CDR2 is FQNEAQ in the germline V gene (reference sequence). This CDR3 is 16 amino acids long. V was pared by 5 bases and J by 10 bases, with 14 bases of the junction left unmatched. Making TCR cDNA involved 5'RACE template switching, which added UMIs and a universal primer site. TCRdb fed the 5' RACE reads into MiXCR, producing one record per CDR3 protein. Of hundreds of thousands of distinct CDR3 sequences listed, roughly 14% are singletons. The sample belongs to a study of T cells after yellow fever vaccination. Study conclusions and caveats: Once the booster was given, most primary-vaccination clones reappeared, at approximately 97% for CD4 and 88% for CD8.

The starting material was PBMCs, obtained on the day of the yellow fever booster vaccination. The source is a man younger than 45 who received the YFV17D yellow fever vaccine. This sequence joins TRBV7-9 and TRBJ1-6; 7 nucleotides line up with TRBD1. CDR3 sequence (DNA): TGTGCCAGCAGCCCGTGGACAGGTGAGGGGGACTCACCCCTCCACTTT. This encodes CASSPWTGEGDSPLHF.